The clone carrying this T cell receptor beta chain has more than one count but fewer than ten. Its antigen is unidentified. Losses at the gene ends were 5 bases for V and 8 bases for J; bases not matched to a gene: 9. This CDR3 is 14 amino acids long. Germline V gene sequence: CDR1 MDHEN, CDR2 SYDVKM. The data originate from a study of cytomegalovirus exposure and HLA in healthy donors. Study summary: Among roughly 180 million T cells, an earlier analysis found approximately 110 million unique TCR beta sequences. The study, taken as a whole, reports: Associated with cytomegalovirus, according to the listing, were about 160 TCR beta chains. Some V segments could not be told apart, so they were left out, TRBV6-2 and TRBV6-3 among them. V- and J-gene trimming in TCR beta was tied to a missense DCLRE1C variant by an analysis performed later.

PCR was performed using 60 Vbeta and 13 Jbeta primers. The table came from immunoSEQ multiplex PCR; TCRdb's copy has only in-frame clones and leaves some out. The sample has about 130,000 clones, 10% to 13% seen once. What was sequenced was PBMCs. The chain is built from TRBV28 and TRBJ2-1; 7 bases line up with TRBD1. This clonotype was obtained from a woman under 30 in good health and CMV-seropositive. CDR3 nucleotides: TGTGCCAGCAGTCCCAACTCACAGGGGTATGAGCAGTTCTTC. It yields the protein CASSPNSQGYEQFF.